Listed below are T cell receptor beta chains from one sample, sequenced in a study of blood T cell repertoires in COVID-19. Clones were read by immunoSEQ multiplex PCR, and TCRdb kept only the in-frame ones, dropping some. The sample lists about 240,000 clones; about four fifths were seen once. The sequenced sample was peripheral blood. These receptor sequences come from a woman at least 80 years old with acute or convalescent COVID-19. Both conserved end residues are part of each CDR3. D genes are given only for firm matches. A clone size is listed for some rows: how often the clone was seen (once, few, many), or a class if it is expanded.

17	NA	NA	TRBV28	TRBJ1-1	CASSLFLLTGMNTEAFF	TGTGCCAGCAGTTTATTCCTACTGACAGGAATGAACACTGAAGCTTTCTTT
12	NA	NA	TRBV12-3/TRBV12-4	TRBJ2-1	CASSPNREGQFF	TGTGCCAGCAGTCCTAACCGGGAAGGGCAGTTCTTC
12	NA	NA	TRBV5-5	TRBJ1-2	CASSGGNYGYTF	TGTGCCAGCAGCGGAGGTAACTATGGCTACACCTTC
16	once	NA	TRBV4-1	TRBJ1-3	CASSLPTGTIGNTIYF	TGCGCCAGCAGCCTCCCTACCGGGACAATCGGAAACACCATATATTTT
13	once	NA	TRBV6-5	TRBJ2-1	CASSPPRTPRQFF	TGTGCCAGCAGCCCACCTCGGACTCCCCGGCAGTTCTTC
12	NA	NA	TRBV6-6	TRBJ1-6	CASSYGGSTLHF	TGTGCCAGCAGTTACGGGGGGTCAACCCTCCACTTT
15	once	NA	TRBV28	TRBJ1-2	CASSLPGRTNYGYTF	TGTGCCAGCAGTTTACCCGGGAGGACTAACTATGGCTACACCTTC
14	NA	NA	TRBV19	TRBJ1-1	CASSPTASSPEAFF	TGTGCCAGTAGTCCGACAGCGTCCAGCCCTGAAGCTTTCTTT
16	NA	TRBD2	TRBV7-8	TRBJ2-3	CASSPWGGEGTDTQYF	TGTGCCAGCAGCCCGTGGGGGGGGGAGGGCACAGATACGCAGTATTTT
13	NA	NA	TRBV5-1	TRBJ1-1	CASSYTGVTEAFF	TGCGCCAGCAGCTACACAGGCGTCACTGAAGCTTTCTTT
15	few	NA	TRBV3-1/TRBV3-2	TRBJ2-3	CASSQVEGSTDTQYF	TGTGCCAGCAGCCAAGTGGAGGGGAGCACAGATACGCAGTATTTT
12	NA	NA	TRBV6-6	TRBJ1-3	CASSSGGNTIYF	TGTGCCAGCAGTTCAGGGGGAAACACCATATATTTT
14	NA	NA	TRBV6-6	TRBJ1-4	CASSYEEANEKLFF	TGTGCCAGTAGTTACGAGGAGGCTAATGAAAAACTGTTTTTT
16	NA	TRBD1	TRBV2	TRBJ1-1	CASSEQPMRLTGGCFF	TGTGCCAGCAGTGAACAACCGATGAGGCTGACAGGGGGTTGTTTCTTT
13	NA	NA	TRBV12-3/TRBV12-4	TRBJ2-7	CASSLTSGYEQYF	TGTGCCAGCAGTTTAACGAGCGGCTACGAGCAGTACTTC
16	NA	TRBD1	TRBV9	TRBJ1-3	CASSVEGQLSGNTIYF	TGTGCCAGCAGCGTAGAGGGACAGCTTTCTGGAAACACCATATATTTT
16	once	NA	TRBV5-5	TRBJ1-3	CASSLDGGGTGNTIYF	TGTGCCAGCAGCTTGGATGGGGGGGGAACTGGAAACACCATATATTTT
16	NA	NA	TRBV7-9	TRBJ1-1	CASSLGGGGARTEAFF	TGTGCCAGCAGCTTAGGAGGCGGTGGGGCGCGAACTGAAGCTTTCTTT
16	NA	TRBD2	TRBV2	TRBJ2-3	CASSKGSGGITDTQYF	TGTGCCAGCAGTAAAGGGTCGGGGGGTATCACAGATACGCAGTATTTT
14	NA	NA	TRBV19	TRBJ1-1	CASSIGAGGGEAFF	TGTGCCAGTAGTATAGGAGCCGGGGGTGGTGAAGCTTTCTTT
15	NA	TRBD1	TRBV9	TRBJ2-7	CASSATGGLSYEQYF	TGTGCCAGCAGCGCGACAGGGGGCCTCTCCTACGAGCAGTACTTC
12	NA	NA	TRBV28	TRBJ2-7	CASSSGWYEQYF	TGTGCCAGCAGTTCAGGGTGGTACGAGCAGTACTTC
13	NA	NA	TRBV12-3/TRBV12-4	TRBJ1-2	CASSLAAGNGYTF	TGTGCCAGCAGTTTGGCCGCGGGCAATGGCTACACCTTC
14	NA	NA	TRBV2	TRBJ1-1	CASLWRRGNTEAFF	TGTGCCAGCCTCTGGAGGAGGGGTAACACTGAAGCTTTCTTT
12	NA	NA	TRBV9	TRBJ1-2	CASSAEASGYTF	TGTGCCAGCAGCGCAGAGGCATCTGGCTACACCTTC
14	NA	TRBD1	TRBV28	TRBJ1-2	CASSSGQGTYGYTF	TGTGCCAGCAGTTCCGGACAGGGAACCTATGGCTACACCTTC
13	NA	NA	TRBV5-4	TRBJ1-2	CASSPDRDYGYTF	TGTGCCAGCAGCCCGGACAGAGACTATGGCTACACCTTC
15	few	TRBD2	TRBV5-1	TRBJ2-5	CASSLAASGGQTQYF	TGCGCCAGCAGCTTGGCCGCTAGCGGGGGACAGACCCAGTACTTC
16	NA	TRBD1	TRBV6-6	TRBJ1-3	CASSYSDRGYGNTIYF	TGTGCCAGCAGTTACTCGGACAGGGGGTATGGAAACACCATATATTTT
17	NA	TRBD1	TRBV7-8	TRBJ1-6	CASRAGVRTGNNSPLHF	TGTGCCAGCAGGGCGGGGGTGCGGACAGGGAATAATTCACCCCTCCACTTT
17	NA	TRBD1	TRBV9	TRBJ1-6	CASSVEDRGVWNSPLHF	TGTGCCAGCAGCGTAGAGGACAGGGGGGTTTGGAATTCACCCCTCCACTTT
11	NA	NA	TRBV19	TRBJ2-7	CASGSYGEQYF	TGTGCCAGTGGGAGTTACGGCGAGCAGTACTTC
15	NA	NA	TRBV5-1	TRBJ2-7	CASSSNPGQTYEQYF	TGCGCCAGCAGCTCAAACCCTGGACAGACCTACGAGCAGTACTTC
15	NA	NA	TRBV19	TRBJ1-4	CASSTGVATNEKLFF	TGTGCCAGTAGTACAGGGGTTGCAACTAATGAAAAACTGTTTTTT
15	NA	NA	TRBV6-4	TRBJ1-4	CASSPTGSPNEKLFF	TGTGCCAGCAGCCCAACAGGGAGTCCTAATGAAAAACTGTTTTTT
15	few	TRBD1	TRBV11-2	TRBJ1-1	CASSLGQGMNTEAFF	TGTGCCAGCAGCCTAGGACAGGGGATGAACACTGAAGCTTTCTTT
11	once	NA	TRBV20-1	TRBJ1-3	CSARRVDTIYF	TGCAGTGCTCGCAGGGTAGACACCATATATTTT
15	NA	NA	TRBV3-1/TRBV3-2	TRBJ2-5	CASASSGAWGETQYF	TGTGCCAGCGCGTCCTCAGGGGCCTGGGGGGAGACCCAGTACTTC
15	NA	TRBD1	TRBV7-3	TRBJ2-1	CASSLDRGSYNEQFF	TGTGCCAGCAGCTTGGACAGGGGATCCTACAATGAGCAGTTCTTC
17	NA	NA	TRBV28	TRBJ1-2	CASSLGWGTQAPYGYTF	TGTGCCAGCAGTTTAGGCTGGGGGACTCAAGCCCCCTATGGCTACACCTTC
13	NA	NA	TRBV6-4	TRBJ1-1	CASSASRDTEAFF	TGTGCCAGCAGTGCTTCGAGGGACACTGAAGCTTTCTTT
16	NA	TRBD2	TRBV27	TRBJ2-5	CASIGWTSGGLETQYF	TGTGCCAGCATTGGATGGACTAGCGGGGGATTAGAGACCCAGTACTTC
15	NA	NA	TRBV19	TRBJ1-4	CASSTDSATNEKLFF	TGTGCCAGTAGTACGGACAGCGCAACTAATGAAAAACTGTTTTTT
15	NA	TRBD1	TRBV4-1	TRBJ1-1	CASSQDRGRATEAFF	TGCGCCAGCAGCCAGGACAGGGGGCGGGCCACTGAAGCTTTCTTT
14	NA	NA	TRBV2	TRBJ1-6	CASNYGGSESPLHF	TGTGCCAGCAACTACGGAGGATCCGAATCACCCCTCCACTTT
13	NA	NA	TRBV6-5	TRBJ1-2	CASSYGGYYGYTF	TGTGCCAGCAGTTACGGGGGCTACTATGGCTACACCTTC
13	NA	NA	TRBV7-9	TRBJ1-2	CASSLQEGYGYTF	TGTGCCAGCAGCTTACAGGAAGGTTATGGCTACACCTTC
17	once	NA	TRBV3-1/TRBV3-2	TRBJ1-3	CASSQDTRQGSGNTIYF	TGTGCCAGCAGCCAAGATACTCGGCAGGGGTCTGGAAACACCATATATTTT
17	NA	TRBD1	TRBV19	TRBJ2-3	CASSRPRGQAVTDTQYF	TGTGCCAGTAGTAGGCCCCGAGGACAGGCAGTGACAGATACGCAGTATTTT
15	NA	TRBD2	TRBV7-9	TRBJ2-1	CASSPATSGLRAAFF	TGTGCCAGCAGCCCGGCGACTAGCGGGTTACGAGCGGCGTTCTTC
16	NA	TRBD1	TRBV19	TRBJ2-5	CASSIPGTGGAETQYF	TGTGCCAGTAGTATACCCGGGACAGGGGGCGCGGAGACCCAGTACTTC
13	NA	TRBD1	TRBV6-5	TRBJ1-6	CASIGTGISPLHF	TGTGCCAGCATCGGGACAGGCATTTCACCCCTCCACTTT
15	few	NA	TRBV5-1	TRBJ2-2	CASSQVQGNTGELFF	TGCGCCAGCAGCCAGGTTCAGGGGAACACCGGGGAGCTGTTTTTT
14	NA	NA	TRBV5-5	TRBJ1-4	CASSFGGNNEKLFF	TGTGCCAGCAGCTTCGGGGGAAATAATGAAAAACTGTTTTTT
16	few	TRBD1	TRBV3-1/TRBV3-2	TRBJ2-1	CASSRNGQGPYNEQFF	TGTGCCAGCAGCCGCAATGGACAGGGCCCCTACAATGAGCAGTTCTTC